A single sample gave rise to the 30 T cell receptor beta chains below, sequenced in a study of shared clonotypes between healthy human individuals. Assay used: immunoSEQ multiplex PCR; TCRdb lists only in-frame clones, some missing. The top ten hold more than 0.9% of the sample, which has about 1.4 million clones, roughly 96% seen once. The material sequenced was naive CD4+ T cells sorted from blood. The sample's subset: CD45RA+ positively selected. Receptors were obtained from a man aged 25 to 45 in good health.

The chain has TRBV5-3 and TRBJ2-2, with unresolved D. TRBV5-3 is recorded as an ORF, its role being uncertain. CDR3 length: 14 amino acids. V lost 2 bases, J lost 1 base, and 6 bases lay in between. The CDR3 sequence: CARSFDKNTGELFF. The CDR3 nucleotides read TGTGCCAGAAGCTTTGACAAGAACACCGGGGAGCTGTTTTTT.

The chain carries TRBV6-6 and TRBJ1-1; tentative D call: TRBD1 (5 bases). Germline V lookup: CDR1 MNHNY, CDR2 SVGAGI (reference sequence). The CDR3 extends over 14 amino acids. Trimming took 6 bases from V and 6 from J, leaving 17 bases between them. CDR3 DNA sequence: TGTGCCAGCAGCGGACAAGAAGTACCTCCTGAAGCTTTCTTT. Its protein is CASSGQEVPPEAFF.

The J gene is TRBJ2-3, the V gene TRBV10-3; D is undetermined. The CDR3 runs to 15 residues. Germline CDR1 is ENHRY and CDR2 is SYGVKD. The ends were cut back, 0 bases at V and 3 bases at J, with 10 bases in the middle. The CDR3 loop reads CAISESTPGTDTQYF. Written as DNA, the CDR3 is TGTGCCATCAGTGAGTCGACTCCCGGGACAGATACGCAGTATTTT.

The V and J genes are TRBV6-5 and TRBJ2-7; perhaps TRBD1 as D (5 bases). The V and J ends lost 4 bases and 2 bases respectively, with 9 bases between them. Germline CDR1 is MNHEY and CDR2 is SVGAGI. The CDR3 consists of 13 residues. CDR3 DNA sequence: TGTGCCAGCAGTTCCAGGGTTGCCTACGAGCAGTACTTC. The encoded protein is CASSSRVAYEQYF.

The count of this clone is one. The chain couples TRBV11-1 to TRBJ1-2; D might be TRBD1 (5 bases). Germline loops: CDR1 SGHAT, CDR2 FQDESV (reference sequence). Trimming cost V 3 bases and J 4 bases, with 9 bases left between them. The CDR3 runs to 13 residues. CDR3 sequence (DNA): TGTGCCAGCAGCTTGCGGGGCCCCTATGGCTACACCTTC. Translation: CASSLRGPYGYTF.

This chain joins TRBV7-9 and TRBJ1-5; unclear D gene. The ends were cut back, 3 bases at V and 3 bases at J, with 18 bases in the middle. This CDR3 region has 17 residues. Germline CDR1 is SEHNR and CDR2 is FQNEAQ (reference sequence). CDR3 region: CASSLSSPLGVNQPQHF. The CDR3, as DNA: TGTGCCAGCAGCTTGAGCAGCCCCCTTGGAGTCAATCAGCCCCAGCATTTT.

The J gene is TRBJ2-7, the V gene TRBV5-1; D is possibly TRBD2 (5 bases). Germline V gene sequence: CDR1 SGHRS, CDR2 YFSETQ. The CDR3 is 14 amino acids. Trimming took 0 bases from V and 6 from J, leaving 13 bases between them. The CDR3, as DNA: TGCGCCAGCAGCTTGGCCGAGGGAGCCGGCGAGCAGTACTTC. Translating it yields CASSLAEGAGEQYF.

V is TRBV6-5 and J is TRBJ2-1, with D unresolved. This CDR3 contains 14 residues. V lost 6 bases, J lost 2 bases, and 11 bases lay in between. CDR1 and CDR2 (germline): MNHEY, SVGAGI. CDR3 in amino acids: CASSPWRTYNEQFF. The CDR3 DNA is TGTGCCAGCAGCCCCTGGCGGACCTACAATGAGCAGTTCTTC.

This chain uses TRBV18 with TRBJ1-2, with D perhaps matching TRBD1 (6 bases). Germline V gene data show CDR1 as KGHSH and CDR2 as LQKENI. There are 14 residues in the CDR3. Deletions cut 5 bases from V and 2 bases from J, with 12 bases between. This chain's CDR3 is CASSKGGSNYGYTF. The CDR3 DNA sequence: TGTGCCAGCTCAAAAGGGGGATCGAACTATGGCTACACCTTC. Filled out from reference TRBV18 and TRBJ1-2, the complete variable domain reads NAGVMQNPRHLVRRRGQEARLRCSPMKGHSHVYWYRQLPEEGLKFMVYLQKENIIDESGMPKERFSAEFPKEGPSILRIQQVVRGDSAAYFCASSKGGSNYGYTFGSGTRLTVV.

This sequence joins TRBV5-4 and TRBJ1-1; D uncertain. CDR3 size: 14 residues. The germline V gene encodes CDR1 SGHNT and CDR2 YYREEE (reference sequence). With 7 bases removed from V and 8 bases from J, the gap between germline ends came to 21 bases. As DNA, the CDR3 is TGTGCCAGCTCTACCGCAGTTCTCCGCGCCGAAGCTTTCTTT. Encoded protein: CASSTAVLRAEAFF.

The rearrangement joins TRBV27 to TRBJ2-5; D possibly corresponds to TRBD1 (5 bases). CDR3 length equals 18 residues. The V and J ends lost 5 bases and 4 bases respectively, with 26 bases between them. CDR1 and CDR2 from the germline V gene are MNHEY and SMNVEV (reference sequence). The CDR3 DNA reads as TGTGCCAGCAGTCGATTCCCCGATCAAGGGGTAGGGATAGAGACCCAGTACTTC. It is translated as CASSRFPDQGVGIETQYF.

This clone was seen a single time. The CDR3 region has the DNA TGTGCCAGCAGTCCCCGGACAGGGCCGGGTGGCTACACCTTC. It specifies CASSPRTGPGGYTF. The gene calls are TRBV28 and TRBJ1-2; 8 bases map to TRBD1. There are 14 residues in the CDR3. Germline loops: CDR1 MDHEN, CDR2 SYDVKM. Trimming at V came to 5 bases and at J to 7 bases, leaving 9 bases not matched to a gene.

This clone was counted once. The gene calls are TRBV4-1 and TRBJ2-3, with TRBD2 as a possible D gene (7 bases). V was cut by 0 bases and J by 5 bases, with 30 bases left in between. The CDR3 sequence is 21 residues long. The germline V gene has CDR1 MGHRA and CDR2 YSYEKL. DNA of the CDR3: TGCGCCAGCAGCCAAGAAGAATCGGGGGGCGGGTCGTGGTCTGTAAAAGATACGCAGTATTTT. Residues: CASSQEESGGGSWSVKDTQYF.

To note about this clone: The sample carries other DNA sequences with the same CDR3. V gene TRBV19 combines with J gene TRBJ2-3; D unclear. Between the trimmed V and J ends, which lost 1 base and 3 bases, there was a span of 2 bases. The CDR3 runs to 12 residues. CDR1 is LNHDA, CDR2 SQIVND, per germline (reference sequence). The CDR3 region has the DNA TGTGCCAGTAGTATAGCGACAGATACGCAGTATTTT. Its translation: CASSIATDTQYF. The complete variable domain, with remaining parts taken from reference TRBV19 and TRBJ2-3, reads DGGITQSPKYLFRKEGQNVTLSCEQNLNHDAMYWYRQDPGQGLRLIYYSQIVNDFQKGDIAEGYSVSREKKESFPLTVTSAQKNPTAFYLCASSIATDTQYFGPGTRLTVL.

The V and J genes are TRBV7-2 and TRBJ2-7; D is possibly TRBD1 (5 bases). Trimming removed 0 bases at V and 5 bases at J, with 14 bases between. CDR1 and CDR2 from the germline V gene are SGHTA and FQGNSA. This CDR3 is built from 15 residues. CDR3 amino acids: CASSLALGWGHEQYF. The CDR3 bases are TGTGCCAGCAGCTTAGCGCTGGGTTGGGGCCACGAGCAGTACTTC.

In regard to this clone: At the DNA level, this CDR3 is encoded by other sequences in the same sample as well. This chain links TRBV6-5 with TRBJ1-5, with D perhaps matching TRBD1 (5 bases). Germline loops: CDR1 MNHEY, CDR2 SVGAGI. The CDR3 spans 13 residues. V lost 4 bases and J lost 7, with 11 bases in between. The CDR3, as DNA: TGTGCCAGCAGTTCCCAGGGAAACCAGCCCCAGCATTTT. Amino acids: CASSSQGNQPQHF.

In this sample, this clone turned up once. The V call is TRBV6-1, the J call TRBJ2-1; 8 nucleotides line up with TRBD2. The CDR3 runs 16 residues. Germline V CDR1 and CDR2: MNHNS, SASEGT. The J segment lost 5 bases and the V segment lost 2 bases, leaving 8 bases of the junction unmatched. This CDR3 reads CASSEFGGRLDNEQFF. The CDR3 region has the DNA TGTGCCAGCAGTGAATTTGGCGGGAGGCTGGACAATGAGCAGTTCTTC.

V and J are TRBV19 and TRBJ1-1; TRBD1 matches at 7 bases. The CDR3 covers 15 residues. J gave up 3 bases and V 4 bases, and 8 bases lay outside the gene matches. The germline CDR1 and CDR2 sequences are LNHDA and SQIVND (reference sequence). The CDR3 nucleotides read TGTGCCAGTAGTACCCAGGGGGAGCTCGACACTGAAGCTTTCTTT. This encodes CASSTQGELDTEAFF.

This clone has just one count. V gene TRBV7-9 combines with J gene TRBJ1-5; D call uncertain. The CDR3 is 16 amino acids. CDR1 is SEHNR, CDR2 FQNEAQ, per germline (reference sequence). V shed 1 base and J shed 7 bases, with 17 bases lying between them. The CDR3 coding sequence is TGTGCCAGCAGCTTAGATCTGACCGGGTCGGGACAGCCCCAGCATTTT. It encodes CASSLDLTGSGQPQHF.

The chain has TRBV29-1 and TRBJ1-1; TRBD1 might be the D (6 bases). CDR1 is SQVTM, CDR2 ANQGSEA, per germline. This CDR3 has 13 amino acids. The germline V and J ends were trimmed by 2 bases and 10 bases, with 17 bases remaining between them. The CDR3 loop is CSVELTGRKGAFF. CDR3 DNA: TGCAGCGTTGAACTCACAGGGCGAAAAGGAGCTTTCTTT.

The chain uses TRBV6-1 and TRBJ2-5, with D perhaps TRBD1 or TRBD2 (5 bases each). Per germline, CDR1 MNHNS and CDR2 SASEGT. The germline V and J ends were trimmed by 7 bases and 1 base, with 13 bases remaining between them. This CDR3 is 14 amino acids long. CDR3: CASKNPGSQETQYF. The CDR3 bases are TGTGCCAGCAAGAACCCAGGGAGCCAAGAGACCCAGTACTTC.

This clone was counted once. Different DNA sequences within this sample yield the same CDR3. The chain links TRBV19 to TRBJ2-2, with D perhaps matching TRBD1 (5 bases). This CDR3 comprises 13 residues. CDR1 LNHDA and CDR2 SQIVND come from the germline V gene (reference sequence). V gave up 3 bases and J gave up 6 bases, with 8 bases separating them. CDR3 residues: CASSIRESGELFF. In DNA, the CDR3 is TGTGCCAGTAGTATCAGGGAATCCGGGGAGCTGTTTTTT.

CDR3 residues: CASSPKEGASTDTQYF. CDR3 DNA: TGTGCCAGCTCACCAAAGGAGGGGGCTAGCACAGATACGCAGTATTTT. V gene TRBV18 combines with J gene TRBJ2-3; weak D call: TRBD1 (7 bases). Germline V CDR1 and CDR2: KGHSH, LQKENI. V lost 2 bases and J lost 0, with 12 bases in between. The CDR3 has 16 residues. Combining the CDR3 with reference TRBV18 and TRBJ2-3 gives the whole variable domain NAGVMQNPRHLVRRRGQEARLRCSPMKGHSHVYWYRQLPEEGLKFMVYLQKENIIDESGMPKERFSAEFPKEGPSILRIQQVVRGDSAAYFCASSPKEGASTDTQYFGPGTRLTVL.

V usage is TRBV29-1 and J usage is TRBJ2-7; 8 bases are shared with TRBD1. Germline lookup yields CDR1 SQVTM and CDR2 ANQGSEA. The ends lost 7 bases at V and 2 bases at J; junction bases unmatched: 7. The CDR3 is 13 amino acids. CDR3 sequence reads: CSAGQGPTYEQYF. CDR3 DNA sequence: TGCAGCGCAGGACAGGGCCCTACCTACGAGCAGTACTTC.

The chain uses TRBV7-9 and TRBJ1-4; TRBD1 agrees at 9 bases. Germline CDR1 SEHNR, CDR2 FQNEAQ (reference sequence). This CDR3 is 19 amino acids long. The trim removed 5 bases at V and 3 bases at J, leaving 16 bases unmatched. CDR3 in DNA: TGTGCCAGCAGCCCGGCCTACAGGGGGCTAAATGAGGCTAATGAAAAACTGTTTTTT. It is translated as CASSPAYRGLNEANEKLFF.

The chain employs TRBV7-8 and TRBJ2-1; D unclear. The V gene's germline CDR1 is SGHVS and CDR2 FQNEAQ. Trimming removed 1 base at V and 0 bases at J, with 7 bases between. The CDR3 covers 15 residues. CDR3 sequence: CASSLEESSYNEQFF. CDR3 DNA: TGTGCCAGCAGCTTAGAGGAAAGCTCCTACAATGAGCAGTTCTTC.

This chain connects TRBV19 to TRBJ2-7; D perhaps matches TRBD1 (5 bases). The CDR3 sequence is 14 residues long. Germline V gene lookup returns CDR1 LNHDA and CDR2 SQIVND (reference sequence). V lost 3 bases, J lost 2 bases, and 11 bases lay in between. DNA of the CDR3: TGTGCCAGTAGTATGGGGCCTACAACCTACGAGCAGTACTTC. Residues: CASSMGPTTYEQYF.

The chain uses TRBV10-2 and TRBJ1-5; perhaps TRBD1 as D (5 bases). Germline V lookup: CDR1 WSHSY, CDR2 SAAADI. Trimming took off 6 bases at V and 1 base at J, with 13 bases between the two ends. This CDR3 is 15 amino acids long. CDR3 nucleotides: TGCGCCAGCAGGGCGGTAGGGGTCAGCAATCAGCCCCAGCATTTT. Translation gives CASRAVGVSNQPQHF.

This chain's CDR3 is CASAGTNTGELFF. DNA of the CDR3: TGTGCCTCAGCGGGGACGAACACCGGGGAGCTGTTTTTT. This chain uses TRBV7-8 with TRBJ2-2, with 7 bases matching TRBD2. The V and J ends lost 11 bases and 0 bases, in that order; junction bases with no gene match: 3. The CDR3 totals 13 residues. In germline, CDR1 is SGHVS, CDR2 FQNEAQ.

This rearrangement joins TRBV5-8 to TRBJ2-7; maybe TRBD2 (6 bases). V dropped 3 bases and J dropped 1 base, with 17 bases sitting between them. Germline values: CDR1 SGHTS, CDR2 YDEGEE. The CDR3 has 16 amino acids. CDR3 bases: TGTGCCAGCAGCTCCAAAGGAGGGTTTATTTCCTACGAGCAGTACTTC. As protein: CASSSKGGFISYEQYF.